This T cell receptor (beta chain) was recovered during a study of Ad26.COV2.S vaccination and SARS-CoV-2 variants. As for the study in general: Donor allocation was to the COV1001 Ad26.COV2.S trial arm. Intramuscular Ad26.COV2.S at 5x10^10 or 1x10^11 viral particles.

Germline CDR1 and CDR2: MNHNY and SVGAGI (reference sequence). This CDR3 has 15 residues. Trimming left V 6 bases short and J 8 bases short, with 19 bases between. The method was immunoSEQ multiplex PCR; TCRdb's version includes in-frame clones alone and lacks a portion of them. The table has hundreds of thousands of clones, around 90% seen once. Treatment given: roughly 18 received Ad26.COV2.S at low or high dose, single or two shots; about 5 received placebo; per-sample allocation not given. On day 63 after the first injection, vaccine and placebo recipients gave samples. Notes on the study in general: After vaccination, substantial breadth of spike-specific CD8+ and CD4+ responses was reported.

Details on this clone: The antigen is undetermined.

Sequenced here: peripheral blood, sampled in a trial of Ad26.COV2.S vaccine versus placebo. The V call is TRBV6-6, the J call TRBJ1-4; perhaps TRBD1 as D (6 bases). The TCR originated in a person aged 18-65 years who received the Ad26.COV2.S COVID-19 vaccine or a placebo. The CDR3 nucleotides read TGTGCCAGCAGGCCCCGGACAGCCCTAGACGAAAAACTGTTTTTT. This gives the protein CASRPRTALDEKLFF.